The 17 T cell receptor beta chains below were found in one sample sequenced in a study of cytomegalovirus exposure and HLA in healthy donors. PCR involved 60 Vbeta and 13 Jbeta primers. TCRdb keeps only in-frame clones here, not all; method: immunoSEQ multiplex PCR. Of 100,000 to 150,000 clones in the sample, roughly three fifths are singletons; the top ten hold about 1.6%. The sequenced material came from PBMCs. The receptors were sampled from a man between 18 and 29 years old in good health and CMV-seronegative.

The V and J genes are TRBV12-5 and TRBJ1-2, with 8 bases matching TRBD1. The trim removed 2 bases at V and 5 bases at J, leaving 16 bases unmatched. The CDR3 is 18 residues long. Germline assignment: CDR1 LGHNT and CDR2 FRNRAP. CDR3 sequence reads: CASGLSLRGLRPWYGYTF. DNA for the CDR3: TGTGCTAGTGGTTTGTCTCTCAGGGGGCTACGCCCTTGGTATGGCTACACCTTC.

The CDR3 spells CASSQVLRNEQFF. In DNA form, the CDR3 reads TGTGCCAGCAGCCAAGTGTTGAGGAATGAGCAGTTCTTC. This chain joins TRBV14 and TRBJ2-1, with unresolved D. The V gene lost 1 base and the J gene lost 7 bases, with 8 bases spanning the gap. This CDR3 has 13 residues. In germline, CDR1 is SGHDN, CDR2 FVKESK. The complete variable domain, with remaining parts taken from reference TRBV14 and TRBJ2-1, reads EAGVTQFPSHSVIEKGQTVTLRCDPISGHDNLYWYRRVMGKEIKFLLHFVKESKQDESGMPNNRFLAERTGGTYSTLKVQPAELEDSGVYFCASSQVLRNEQFFGPGTRLTVL.

This clone was counted a few times. Its ends do not fully match the called genes, so a read error is possible. The chain recombines TRBV7-9 with TRBJ1-2, with 7 bases aligning to TRBD1. From germline, CDR1 is SEHNR and CDR2 FQNEAQ (reference sequence). The CDR3 is 15 residues long. The CDR3 nucleotides are TGTCCCAGCAGCTTAGAGGTCGGCAGGGGGGATGGCTACACCTTC. Amino acid sequence: CPSSLEVGRGDGYTF.

The V gene is TRBV29-1, the J gene TRBJ2-1; 7 positions agree with TRBD2. The V segment lost 7 bases and the J segment 7 bases; nucleotides outside the gene matches: 4. The CDR3 runs 11 residues. From germline, CDR1 is SQVTM and CDR2 ANQGSEA. CDR3 bases: TGCAGCGCCGGGCGGGGGAATGAGCAGTTCTTC. Residues: CSAGRGNEQFF.

V gene TRBV10-2 combines with J gene TRBJ2-5; 10 bases agree with TRBD2. Per germline, CDR1 WSHSY and CDR2 SAAADI. This CDR3 spans 14 amino acids. V was pared by 9 bases and J by 5 bases, with 9 bases of the junction left unmatched. DNA of the CDR3: TGCGCCAGTCGAGCGGGAGGGCCCTCGGAGACCCAGTACTTC. It codes for CASRAGGPSETQYF.

The chain couples TRBV28 to TRBJ1-3; D is possibly TRBD1 (6 bases). Germline V gene data show CDR1 as MDHEN and CDR2 as SYDVKM. This CDR3 has 16 amino acids. The ends were cut back, 5 bases at V and 0 bases at J, with 14 bases in the middle. The CDR3 DNA reads TGTGCCAGCAGTCCCCCCCCCAGGGGCTCTGGAAACACCATATATTTT. It yields the protein CASSPPPRGSGNTIYF.

The chain joins TRBV5-1 to TRBJ2-1, with a weak D call TRBD2 (5 bases). Trimming took 2 bases from V and 8 from J, leaving 17 bases between them. In germline, CDR1 is SGHRS, CDR2 YFSETQ. This CDR3 is built from 15 residues. The CDR3 sequence is CASSFERAPGYEQFF. The CDR3 DNA reads TGCGCCAGCAGCTTTGAGAGGGCGCCTGGGTATGAGCAGTTCTTC.

This clone was recorded a few times. V usage is TRBV4-2 and J usage is TRBJ2-1; TRBD2 might be the D (5 bases). Germline V gives CDR1 LGHNA, CDR2 YNFKEQ. This CDR3 has 14 residues. The germline V and J ends were trimmed by 0 bases and 9 bases, with 12 bases remaining between them. CDR3 in amino acids: CASSQDLIAREQFF. CDR3 sequence (DNA): TGTGCCAGCAGCCAAGATCTCATAGCGCGTGAGCAGTTCTTC.

This clone was recorded a few times. The chain is built from TRBV11-2 and TRBJ1-1; no definite D call. Germline CDR1 reads SGHAT; CDR2 reads FQNNGV. The CDR3 runs 12 residues. The V end was cut by 2 bases, the J end by 5 bases, with 6 bases between. The CDR3 bases are TGTGCCAGCAGCTTATACCGGACTGAAGCTTTCTTT. It yields the protein CASSLYRTEAFF. The full variable domain, completed using reference TRBV11-2 and TRBJ1-1, is EAGVAQSPRYKIIEKRQSVAFWCNPISGHATLYWYQQILGQGPKLLIQFQNNGVVDDSQLPKDRFSAERLKGVDSTLKIQPAKLEDSAVYLCASSLYRTEAFFGQGTRLTVV.

The chain recombines TRBV5-1 with TRBJ1-1; unclear D gene. The CDR3 length is 13 residues. CDR1 is SGHRS, CDR2 YFSETQ, per germline. Deletions cut 0 bases from V and 8 bases from J, with 11 bases between. CDR3 sequence: CASSLGSGGEAFF. DNA for the CDR3: TGCGCCAGCAGCTTGGGGTCAGGAGGCGAAGCTTTCTTT.

The V gene is TRBV27, the J gene TRBJ2-7, with 12 bases matching TRBD2. Trimming cost V 5 bases and J 6 bases; bases outside gene matches: 5. The CDR3 runs 14 residues. Germline V CDR1 and CDR2: MNHEY, SMNVEV (reference sequence). The CDR3 nucleotides are TGTGCCAGCAGTCTAACTAGCGGGAGGACCGAGCAGTACTTC. This gives the protein CASSLTSGRTEQYF.

This chain links TRBV5-4 with TRBJ2-7; D perhaps matches TRBD2 (6 bases). Germline values: CDR1 SGHNT, CDR2 YYREEE (reference sequence). CDR3 length: 13 residues. Trimming left V 9 bases short and J 1 base short, with 14 bases between. The CDR3 sequence: CATRTGTSYEQYF. The DNA of the CDR3 is TGTGCCACCCGGACTGGGACTTCCTACGAGCAGTACTTC.

The chain uses TRBV5-6 and TRBJ1-5, with unresolved D. Germline CDR1 and CDR2: SGHDT and YYEEEE. The CDR3 has 15 amino acids. Trimming pared 3 bases from V and 3 bases from J, leaving 13 bases between. Here the CDR3 DNA reads TGTGCCAGCAGCTCAACCCACACCCCCAATCAGCCCCAGCATTTT. This translates into CASSSTHTPNQPQHF.

As to this clone: Germline is not matched at one junction end, which may reflect a read error. The chain links TRBV7-9 to TRBJ1-2; D is perhaps TRBD1 (6 bases). Germline loops: CDR1 SEHNR, CDR2 FQNEAQ (reference sequence). CDR3 size: 12 residues. CDR3 bases: TGTTCCAGCAGCTCACAGGGTGGAGGCTACACCTTC. It is translated as CSSSSQGGGYTF.

The chain couples TRBV28 to TRBJ1-2, with 8 nucleotides matching TRBD1. V dropped 5 bases and J dropped 4; count of bases not matched to a gene: 3. CDR1 and CDR2 from the germline V gene are MDHEN and SYDVKM. This CDR3 has 13 amino acids. The CDR3 sequence is CASSPGGSYGYTF. The CDR3 nucleotides read TGTGCCAGCAGTCCAGGGGGCTCCTATGGCTACACCTTC.

J is TRBJ1-2 and V is TRBV28, with 9 bases identical to TRBD1. The CDR3 totals 14 residues. In germline, CDR1 is MDHEN, CDR2 SYDVKM. V lost 5 bases and J lost 3; bases outside the gene matches: 4. Here the CDR3 reads CASSVDRGDYGYTF. The CDR3 DNA reads TGTGCCAGCAGTGTCGACAGGGGGGACTATGGCTACACCTTC.

CDR3 DNA: TGCGCCAGCAGCAATGGACAGGGGGCGATAACCTACGAGCAGTACTTC. Amino acids: CASSNGQGAITYEQYF. The chain uses TRBV5-1 and TRBJ2-7, with 11 bases that match TRBD1. The ends lost 4 bases at V and 2 bases at J; junction bases unmatched: 8. Germline-derived CDR1 and CDR2 are SGHRS and YFSETQ. CDR3 length equals 16 residues.